This T cell receptor (beta chain) is drawn from a study of T cell repertoires in cytomegalovirus infection. The wider study: Both a matching HLA type and CMV infection were indicated by public TCR beta signatures.

In regard to this clonotype: What it recognizes is unknown.

Study outcomes and limitations: Identification of carriers of CMV plus the relevant HLA was achieved through cumulative public TCR beta family frequency. Across the ex vivo response, the dominant clonotypes were HLA-C-restricted CMV-specific TCR beta clonotypes.

With V trimmed by 1 base and J by 5 bases, 8 bases remained unmatched. CDR3 length equals 16 residues. CDR1 is SGHVS and CDR2 is FNYEAQ in the germline V gene. TCRdb analysed the reads with MiXCR anew, one entry per CDR3 protein. This sample has 300,000 to 400,000 distinct CDR3 sequences, with about 28% found just once. The sequencing here drew on cultured PBMCs, taken from culture after CMV antigen stimulation. This TCR was recovered from a human donor in good health (CMV status not recorded). Some clones in this sample may be carry-over from other donors' samples. This rearrangement joins TRBV7-6 to TRBJ2-7; 10 bases match TRBD2. The CDR3 DNA reads as TGTGCCAGCAGCTTAGGGGCTAGCGGGAGCACCGACGAGCAGTACTTC. Translated, it gives CASSLGASGSTDEQYF. The full variable domain, in which reference TRBV7-6 and TRBJ2-7 provide the parts outside the CDR3, is GAGVSQSPRYKVTKRGQDVALRCDPISGHVSLYWYRQALGQGPEFLTYFNYEAQQDKSGLPNDRFSAERPEGSISTLTIQRTEQRDSAMYRCASSLGASGSTDEQYFGPGTRLTVT.